These 10 T cell receptor beta chains originate from one sample sequenced in a study of T cell responses to AZD1222 COVID-19 vaccine. Clones were read by immunoSEQ multiplex PCR, and TCRdb kept only the in-frame ones, dropping some. The sample holds approximately 110,000 clones, around 83% seen once. The sequences come from peripheral blood, collected 28 days after the second AZD1222 dose. These receptors came from an adult who received the AZD1222 COVID-19 vaccine.

This chain links TRBV11-2 with TRBJ1-5; perhaps TRBD1 as D (5 bases). The CDR3 is 15 residues long. Germline CDR1 is SGHAT and CDR2 is FQNNGV. The ends were cut back, 5 bases at V and 5 bases at J, with 16 bases in the middle. CDR3 sequence: CASSPNEGRDQPQHF. Written as DNA, the CDR3 is TGTGCCAGCAGCCCCAATGAGGGACGGGATCAGCCCCAGCATTTT.

The chain recombines TRBV19 with TRBJ2-1; D might be TRBD1 (8 bases). This CDR3 spans 18 amino acids. Germline CDR1 reads LNHDA; CDR2 reads SQIVND (reference sequence). The V end lost 5 bases, the J end lost 7 bases, and 27 bases lay between the germline ends. CDR3 nucleotide sequence: TGTGCCAGTAGTTCGAGGGGGGGCCGACAGGGGAAGACGAATGAGCAGTTCTTC. This encodes CASSSRGGRQGKTNEQFF. The entire variable domain, with the rest obtained from reference TRBV19 and TRBJ2-1, is as follows: DGGITQSPKYLFRKEGQNVTLSCEQNLNHDAMYWYRQDPGQGLRLIYYSQIVNDFQKGDIAEGYSVSREKKESFPLTVTSAQKNPTAFYLCASSSRGGRQGKTNEQFFGPGTRLTVL.

Here the CDR3 reads CASSLARATGELFF. The CDR3 DNA is TGTGCCAGCAGCTTAGCGAGGGCAACCGGGGAGCTGTTTTTT. The chain employs TRBV7-2 and TRBJ2-2; D might be TRBD2 (5 bases). The CDR3 sequence is 14 residues long. Trimming removed 0 bases at V and 5 bases at J, with 7 bases between. CDR1 SGHTA and CDR2 FQGNSA come from the germline V gene.

CDR3 region: CAIRVASGGNTGELFF. For the CDR3, the DNA is TGTGCCATCAGGGTAGCTAGCGGGGGAAACACCGGGGAGCTGTTTTTT. The chain joins TRBV10-3 to TRBJ2-2; the match to TRBD2 covers 10 bases. Trimming cost V 6 bases and J 2 bases; bases outside gene matches: 6. The CDR3 is 16 amino acids. Germline values: CDR1 ENHRY, CDR2 SYGVKD.

This chain uses TRBV6-5 with TRBJ1-3, with unresolved D. This CDR3 region has 15 residues. Germline assignment: CDR1 MNHEY and CDR2 SVGAGI. Trimming pared 6 bases from V and 0 bases from J, leaving 12 bases between. CDR3 protein: CASSVVWNSGNTIYF. The CDR3 DNA sequence: TGTGCCAGCAGCGTAGTTTGGAACTCTGGAAACACCATATATTTT.

V and J are TRBV18 and TRBJ1-5, with D maybe TRBD1 (5 bases). CDR3 size: 14 residues. V lost 5 bases, J lost 8 bases, and 16 bases lay in between. The germline V gene has CDR1 KGHSH and CDR2 LQKENI. The CDR3 region is CASSWGPRTEPQHF. CDR3 DNA sequence: TGTGCCAGCTCATGGGGACCTCGAACGGAGCCCCAGCATTTT.

The V and J genes are TRBV4-3 and TRBJ1-6; 11 nucleotides agree with TRBD1. This CDR3 has 14 amino acids. From germline, CDR1 is LGHNA and CDR2 YSLEER. The V segment lost 3 bases and the J segment 10 bases; nucleotides outside the gene matches: 2. CDR3 sequence: CASSQGQGGSPLHF. The DNA for the CDR3 is TGCGCCAGCAGCCAGGGACAGGGGGGATCACCCCTCCACTTT.

The chain recombines TRBV7-9 with TRBJ1-1, with 7 nucleotides matching TRBD1. In germline, CDR1 is SEHNR, CDR2 FQNEAQ (reference sequence). The V segment lost 5 bases and the J segment 2 bases; nucleotides outside the gene matches: 8. CDR3 length: 15 amino acids. In DNA form, the CDR3 reads TGTGCCAGCAGCCCCCCCGGGACAGCTAACACTGAAGCTTTCTTT. It codes for CASSPPGTANTEAFF.

The chain has TRBV28 and TRBJ1-2, with TRBD1 matching over 9 bases. After removal of 3 bases from V and 4 bases from J, the junction contained 18 bases not matched to a gene. Germline CDR1 MDHEN, CDR2 SYDVKM. CDR3 size: 19 residues. The CDR3 spells CASSLGTGFSTVLLYGYTF. CDR3 sequence (DNA): TGTGCCAGCAGTTTGGGGACAGGGTTCTCAACCGTACTTCTCTATGGCTACACCTTC.

V is TRBV19 and J is TRBJ1-1; 8 bases line up with TRBD1. This CDR3 is 14 amino acids long. Per the germline V gene, CDR1 is LNHDA and CDR2 is SQIVND (reference sequence). The ends lost 5 bases at V and 5 bases at J; junction bases unmatched: 7. DNA for the CDR3: TGTGCCAGTAGTTTCACAGGGGGAGTTACTGAAGCTTTCTTT. It is translated as CASSFTGGVTEAFF.